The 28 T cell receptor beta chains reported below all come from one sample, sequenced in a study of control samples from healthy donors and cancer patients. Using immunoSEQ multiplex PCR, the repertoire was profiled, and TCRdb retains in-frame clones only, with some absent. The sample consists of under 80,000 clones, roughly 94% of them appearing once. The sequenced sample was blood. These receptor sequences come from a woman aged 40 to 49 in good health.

The CDR3 DNA reads as TGTGCCAGTAGTATATCGAACGGGGATTATGGCTACACCTTC. It encodes CASSISNGDYGYTF. The V call is TRBV19, the J call TRBJ1-2; D ambiguous. The ends were cut back, 2 bases at V and 5 bases at J, with 12 bases in the middle. Germline CDR1 and CDR2: LNHDA and SQIVND (reference sequence). The CDR3 contains 14 residues. The full variable domain, rest sourced from reference TRBV19 and TRBJ1-2, is DGGITQSPKYLFRKEGQNVTLSCEQNLNHDAMYWYRQDPGQGLRLIYYSQIVNDFQKGDIAEGYSVSREKKESFPLTVTSAQKNPTAFYLCASSISNGDYGYTFGSGTRLTVV.

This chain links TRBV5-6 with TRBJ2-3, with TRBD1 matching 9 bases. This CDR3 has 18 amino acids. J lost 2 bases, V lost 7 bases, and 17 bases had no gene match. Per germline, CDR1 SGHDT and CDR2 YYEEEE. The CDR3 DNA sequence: TGTGCCAGCTACGAGGTGGGGACAGGGCTTGGTTTCACAGATACGCAGTATTTT. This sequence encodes CASYEVGTGLGFTDTQYF.

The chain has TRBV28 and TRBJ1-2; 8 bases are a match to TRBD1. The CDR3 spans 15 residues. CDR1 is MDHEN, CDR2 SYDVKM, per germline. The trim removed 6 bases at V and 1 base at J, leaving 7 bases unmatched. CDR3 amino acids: CASRYGQGLNYGYTF. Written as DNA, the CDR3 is TGTGCCAGCAGGTACGGACAGGGCCTTAACTATGGCTACACCTTC.

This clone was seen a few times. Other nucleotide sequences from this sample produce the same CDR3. CDR3 amino acids: CASSEAQGQETQYF. The CDR3 coding sequence is TGTGCCAGCAGTGAAGCCCAGGGCCAAGAGACCCAGTACTTC. The chain is built from TRBV6-1 and TRBJ2-5, with D possibly matching TRBD1 (5 bases). The CDR3 consists of 14 residues. CDR1 MNHNS and CDR2 SASEGT come from the germline V gene. The V end was cut by 0 bases, the J end by 1 base, with 6 bases between.

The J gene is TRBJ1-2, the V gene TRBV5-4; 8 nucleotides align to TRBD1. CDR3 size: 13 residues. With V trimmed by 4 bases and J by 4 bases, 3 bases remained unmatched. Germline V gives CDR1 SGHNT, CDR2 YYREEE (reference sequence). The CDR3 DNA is TGTGCCAGCAGCGCCGGGACAGGCTATGGCTACACCTTC. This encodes CASSAGTGYGYTF. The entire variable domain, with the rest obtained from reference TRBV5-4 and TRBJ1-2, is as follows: ETGVTQSPTHLIKTRGQQVTLRCSSQSGHNTVSWYQQALGQGPQFIFQYYREEENGRGNFPPRFSGLQFPNYSSELNVNALELDDSALYLCASSAGTGYGYTFGSGTRLTVV.

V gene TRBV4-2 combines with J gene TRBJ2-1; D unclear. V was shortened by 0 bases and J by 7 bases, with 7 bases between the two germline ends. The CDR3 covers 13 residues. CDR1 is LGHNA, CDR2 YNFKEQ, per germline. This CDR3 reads CASSQDLGNEQFF. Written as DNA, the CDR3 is TGTGCCAGCAGCCAAGACTTAGGGAATGAGCAGTTCTTC.

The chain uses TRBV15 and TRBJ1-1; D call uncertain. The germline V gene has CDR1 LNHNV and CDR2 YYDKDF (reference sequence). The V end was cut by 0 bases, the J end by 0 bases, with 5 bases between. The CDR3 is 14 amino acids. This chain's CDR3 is CATSRDLLNTEAFF. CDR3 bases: TGTGCCACCAGCAGAGATTTGCTGAACACTGAAGCTTTCTTT.

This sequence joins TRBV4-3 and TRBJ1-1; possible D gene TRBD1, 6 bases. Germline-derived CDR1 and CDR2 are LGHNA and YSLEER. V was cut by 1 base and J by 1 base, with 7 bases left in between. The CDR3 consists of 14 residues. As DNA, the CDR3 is TGCGCCAGCAGCCAAGTGGGGGCGAACACTGAAGCTTTCTTT. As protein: CASSQVGANTEAFF.

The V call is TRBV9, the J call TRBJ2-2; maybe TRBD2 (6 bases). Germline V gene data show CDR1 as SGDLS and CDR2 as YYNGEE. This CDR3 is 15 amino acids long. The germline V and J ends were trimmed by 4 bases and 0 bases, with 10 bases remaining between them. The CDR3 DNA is TGTGCCAGCAGCCCGGGACTTTCGAACACCGGGGAGCTGTTTTTT. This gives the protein CASSPGLSNTGELFF.

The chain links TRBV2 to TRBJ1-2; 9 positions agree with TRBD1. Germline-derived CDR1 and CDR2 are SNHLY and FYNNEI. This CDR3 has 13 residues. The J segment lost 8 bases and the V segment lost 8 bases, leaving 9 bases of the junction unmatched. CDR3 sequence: CASFPGQGEGYTF. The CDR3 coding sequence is TGTGCCAGCTTTCCGGGACAGGGCGAAGGCTACACCTTC.

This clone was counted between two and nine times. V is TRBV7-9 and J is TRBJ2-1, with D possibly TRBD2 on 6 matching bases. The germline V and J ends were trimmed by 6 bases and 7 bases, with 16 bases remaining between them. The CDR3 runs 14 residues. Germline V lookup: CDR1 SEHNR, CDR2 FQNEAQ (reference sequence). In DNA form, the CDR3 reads TGTGCCAGCAGTCGGACCGGGAGCATAAATGAGCAGTTCTTC. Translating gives CASSRTGSINEQFF.

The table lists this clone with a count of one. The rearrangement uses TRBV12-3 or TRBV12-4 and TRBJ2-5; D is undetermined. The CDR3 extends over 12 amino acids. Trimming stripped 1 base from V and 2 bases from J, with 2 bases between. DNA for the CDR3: TGTGCCAGCAGTTTAGATCAAGAGACCCAGTACTTC. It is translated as CASSLDQETQYF.

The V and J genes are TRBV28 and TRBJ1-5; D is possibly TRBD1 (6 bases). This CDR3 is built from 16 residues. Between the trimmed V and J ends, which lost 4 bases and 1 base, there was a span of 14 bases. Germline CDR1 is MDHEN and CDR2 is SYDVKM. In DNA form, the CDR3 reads TGTGCCAGCAGTTCGCCCTGGACAGAAAGCAATCAGCCCCAGCATTTT. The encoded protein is CASSSPWTESNQPQHF.

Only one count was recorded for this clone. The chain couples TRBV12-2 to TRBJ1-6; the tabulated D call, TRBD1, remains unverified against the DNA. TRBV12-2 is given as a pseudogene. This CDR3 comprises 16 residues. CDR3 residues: CASRLDGTGENSPLHF. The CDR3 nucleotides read TGTGCAAGTCGCTTAGACGGGACAGGGGAAAATTCACCCCTCCACTTT.

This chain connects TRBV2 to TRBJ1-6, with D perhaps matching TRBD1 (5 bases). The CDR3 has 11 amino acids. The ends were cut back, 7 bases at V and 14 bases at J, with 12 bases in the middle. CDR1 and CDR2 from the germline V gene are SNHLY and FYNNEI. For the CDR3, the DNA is TGTGCCAGCACGGGGGGGGAATCCCTCCACTTT. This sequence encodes CASTGGESLHF. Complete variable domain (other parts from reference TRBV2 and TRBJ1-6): EPEVTQTPSHQVTQMGQEVILRCVPISNHLYFYWYRQILGQKVEFLVSFYNNEISEKSEIFDDQFSVERPDGSNFTLKIRSTKLEDSAMYFCASTGGESLHFGNGTRLTVT.

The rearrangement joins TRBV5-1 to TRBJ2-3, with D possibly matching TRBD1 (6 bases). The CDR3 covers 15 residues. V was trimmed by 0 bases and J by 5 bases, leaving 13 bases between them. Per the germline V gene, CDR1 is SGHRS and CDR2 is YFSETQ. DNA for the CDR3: TGCGCCAGCAGCTTGGTTGGGGGCTTGGGAGATACGCAGTATTTT. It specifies CASSLVGGLGDTQYF.

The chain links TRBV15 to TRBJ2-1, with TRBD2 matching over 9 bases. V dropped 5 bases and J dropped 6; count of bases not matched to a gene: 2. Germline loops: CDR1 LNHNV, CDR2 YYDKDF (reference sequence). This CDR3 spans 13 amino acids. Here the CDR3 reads CATSVTSGNEQFF. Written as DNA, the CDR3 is TGTGCCACCAGCGTGACTAGCGGCAATGAGCAGTTCTTC.

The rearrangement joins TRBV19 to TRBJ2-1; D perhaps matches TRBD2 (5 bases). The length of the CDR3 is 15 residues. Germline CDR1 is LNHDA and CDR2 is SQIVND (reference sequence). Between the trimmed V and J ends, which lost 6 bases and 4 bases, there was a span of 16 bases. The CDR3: CASSRGLLRYNEQFF. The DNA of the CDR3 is TGTGCCAGTAGCCGCGGACTGTTGAGATACAATGAGCAGTTCTTC. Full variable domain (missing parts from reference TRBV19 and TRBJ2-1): DGGITQSPKYLFRKEGQNVTLSCEQNLNHDAMYWYRQDPGQGLRLIYYSQIVNDFQKGDIAEGYSVSREKKESFPLTVTSAQKNPTAFYLCASSRGLLRYNEQFFGPGTRLTVL.

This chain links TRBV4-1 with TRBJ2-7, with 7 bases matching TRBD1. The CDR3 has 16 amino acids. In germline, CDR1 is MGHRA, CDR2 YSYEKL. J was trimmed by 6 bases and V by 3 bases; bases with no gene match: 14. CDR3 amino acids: CASSHPPGGASGEQYF. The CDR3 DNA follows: TGCGCCAGCAGCCATCCCCCAGGGGGAGCCTCTGGCGAGCAGTACTTC.

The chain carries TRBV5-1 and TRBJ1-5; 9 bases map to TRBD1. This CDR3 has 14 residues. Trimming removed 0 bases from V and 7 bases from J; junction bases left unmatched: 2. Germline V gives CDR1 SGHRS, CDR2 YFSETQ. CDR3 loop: CASSLAGQGQPQHF. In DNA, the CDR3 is TGCGCCAGCAGCTTGGCCGGACAGGGGCAGCCCCAGCATTTT.

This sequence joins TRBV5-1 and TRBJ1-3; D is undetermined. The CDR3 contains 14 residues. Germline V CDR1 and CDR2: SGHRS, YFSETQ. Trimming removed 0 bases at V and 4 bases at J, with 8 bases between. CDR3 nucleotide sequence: TGCGCCAGCAGCTTGGCGGGGAACGGAAACACCATATATTTT. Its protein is CASSLAGNGNTIYF.

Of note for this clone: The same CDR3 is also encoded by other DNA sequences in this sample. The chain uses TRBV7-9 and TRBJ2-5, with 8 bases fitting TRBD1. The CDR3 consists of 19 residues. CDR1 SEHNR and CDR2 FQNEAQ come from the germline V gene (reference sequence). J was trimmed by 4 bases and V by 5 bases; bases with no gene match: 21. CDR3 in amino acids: CASSTVRVSAGGVGETQYF. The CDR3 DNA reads TGTGCCAGCAGCACAGTAAGAGTCTCGGCAGGGGGCGTAGGAGAGACCCAGTACTTC.

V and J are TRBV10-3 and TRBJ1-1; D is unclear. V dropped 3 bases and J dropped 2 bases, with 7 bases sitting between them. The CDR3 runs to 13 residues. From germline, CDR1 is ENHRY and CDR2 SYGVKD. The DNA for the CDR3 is TGTGCCATCAGTGAAGGAGAAAACACTGAAGCTTTCTTT. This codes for CAISEGENTEAFF.

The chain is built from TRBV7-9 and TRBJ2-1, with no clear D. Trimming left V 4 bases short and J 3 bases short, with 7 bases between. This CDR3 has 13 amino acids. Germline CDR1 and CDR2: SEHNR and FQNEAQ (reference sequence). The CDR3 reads CASSSGIYNEQFF. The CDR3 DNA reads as TGTGCCAGCAGCTCGGGCATCTACAATGAGCAGTTCTTC. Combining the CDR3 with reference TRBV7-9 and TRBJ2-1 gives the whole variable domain DTGVSQNPRHKITKRGQNVTFRCDPISEHNRLYWYRQTLGQGPEFLTYFQNEAQLEKSRLLSDRFSAERPKGSFSTLEIQRTEQGDSAMYLCASSSGIYNEQFFGPGTRLTVL.

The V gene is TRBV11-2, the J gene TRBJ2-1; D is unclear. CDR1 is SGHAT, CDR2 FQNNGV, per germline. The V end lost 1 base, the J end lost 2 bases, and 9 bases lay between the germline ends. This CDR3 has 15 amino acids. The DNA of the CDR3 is TGTGCCAGCAGCTTAGGCAGGTCACCCTACAATGAGCAGTTCTTC. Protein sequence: CASSLGRSPYNEQFF.

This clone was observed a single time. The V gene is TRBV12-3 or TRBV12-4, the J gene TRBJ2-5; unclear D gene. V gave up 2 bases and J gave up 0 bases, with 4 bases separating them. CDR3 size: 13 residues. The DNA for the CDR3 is TGTGCCAGCAGTTTAAGGGACCAAGAGACCCAGTACTTC. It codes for CASSLRDQETQYF.

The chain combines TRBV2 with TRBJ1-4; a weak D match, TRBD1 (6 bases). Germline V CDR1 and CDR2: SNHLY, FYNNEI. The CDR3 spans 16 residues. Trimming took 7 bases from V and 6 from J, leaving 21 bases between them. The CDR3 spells CASTRGVGWSYEKLFF. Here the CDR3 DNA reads TGTGCCAGCACTAGGGGGGTGGGATGGAGCTATGAAAAACTGTTTTTT. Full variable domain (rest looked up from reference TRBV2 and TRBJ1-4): EPEVTQTPSHQVTQMGQEVILRCVPISNHLYFYWYRQILGQKVEFLVSFYNNEISEKSEIFDDQFSVERPDGSNFTLKIRSTKLEDSAMYFCASTRGVGWSYEKLFFGSGTQLSVL.

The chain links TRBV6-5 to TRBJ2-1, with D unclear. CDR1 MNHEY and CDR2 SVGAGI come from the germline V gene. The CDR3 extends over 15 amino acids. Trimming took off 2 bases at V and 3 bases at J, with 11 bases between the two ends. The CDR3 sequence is CASSYRAEVYNEQFF. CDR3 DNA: TGTGCCAGCAGTTACAGGGCAGAGGTCTACAATGAGCAGTTCTTC.